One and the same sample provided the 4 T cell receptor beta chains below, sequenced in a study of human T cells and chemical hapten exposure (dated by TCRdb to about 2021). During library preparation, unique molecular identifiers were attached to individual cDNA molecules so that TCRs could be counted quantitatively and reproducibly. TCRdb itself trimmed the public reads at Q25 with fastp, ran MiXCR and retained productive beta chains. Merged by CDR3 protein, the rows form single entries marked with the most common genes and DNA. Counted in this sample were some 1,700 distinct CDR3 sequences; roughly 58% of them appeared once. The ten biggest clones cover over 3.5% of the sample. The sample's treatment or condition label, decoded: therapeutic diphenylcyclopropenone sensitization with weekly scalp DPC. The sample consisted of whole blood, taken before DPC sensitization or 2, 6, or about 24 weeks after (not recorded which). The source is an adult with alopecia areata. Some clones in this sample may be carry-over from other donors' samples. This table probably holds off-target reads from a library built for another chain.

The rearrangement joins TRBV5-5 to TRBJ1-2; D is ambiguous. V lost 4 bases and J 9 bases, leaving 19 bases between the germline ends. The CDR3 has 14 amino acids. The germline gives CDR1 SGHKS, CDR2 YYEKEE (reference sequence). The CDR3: CASSIGPGTGSYTF. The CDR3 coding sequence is TGTGCCAGCAGCATCGGACCGGGAACTGGTAGCTACACCTTC.

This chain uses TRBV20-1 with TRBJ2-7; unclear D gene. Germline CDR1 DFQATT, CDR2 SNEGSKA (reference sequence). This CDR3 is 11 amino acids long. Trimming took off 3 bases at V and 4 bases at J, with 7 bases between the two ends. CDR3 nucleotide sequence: TGCAGTGCTAGTTCCCAGTACGAGCAGTACTTC. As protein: CSASSQYEQYF.

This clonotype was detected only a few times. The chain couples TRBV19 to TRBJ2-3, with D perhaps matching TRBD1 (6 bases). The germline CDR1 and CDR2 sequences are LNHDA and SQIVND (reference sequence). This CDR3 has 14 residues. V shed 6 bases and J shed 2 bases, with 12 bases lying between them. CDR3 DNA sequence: TGTGCCAGTAGCGGGACAAGGGACACAGATACGCAGTATTTT. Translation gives CASSGTRDTDTQYF.

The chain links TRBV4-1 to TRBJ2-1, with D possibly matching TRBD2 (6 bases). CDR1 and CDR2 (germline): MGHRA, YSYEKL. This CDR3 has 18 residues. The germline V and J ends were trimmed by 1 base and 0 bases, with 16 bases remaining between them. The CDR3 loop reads CASSQGVAAGSSYNEQFF. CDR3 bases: TGCGCCAGCAGCCAAGGGGTCGCGGCGGGGAGCTCCTACAATGAGCAGTTCTTC.